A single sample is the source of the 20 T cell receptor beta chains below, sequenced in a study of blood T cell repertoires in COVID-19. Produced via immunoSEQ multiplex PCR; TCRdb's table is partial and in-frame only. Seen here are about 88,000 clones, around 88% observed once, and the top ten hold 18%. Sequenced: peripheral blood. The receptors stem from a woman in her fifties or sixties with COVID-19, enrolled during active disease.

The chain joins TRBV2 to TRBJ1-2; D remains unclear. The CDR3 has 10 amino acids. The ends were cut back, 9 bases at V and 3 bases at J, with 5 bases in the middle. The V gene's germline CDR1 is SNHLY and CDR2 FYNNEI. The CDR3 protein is CASTDYGYTF. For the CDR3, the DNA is TGTGCCAGTACTGACTATGGCTACACCTTC.

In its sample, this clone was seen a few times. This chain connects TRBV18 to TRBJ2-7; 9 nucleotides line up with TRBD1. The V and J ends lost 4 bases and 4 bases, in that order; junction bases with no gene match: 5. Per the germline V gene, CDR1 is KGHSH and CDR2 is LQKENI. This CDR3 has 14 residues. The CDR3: CASSQGTGSYEQYF. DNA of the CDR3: TGTGCCAGCTCACAAGGGACAGGGTCGTACGAGCAGTACTTC.

The CDR3 nucleotides are TGTGCCAGCAGCCGAGGGGACAGGGGTTACGAGCAGTACTTC. This translates into CASSRGDRGYEQYF. This sequence joins TRBV5-8 and TRBJ2-7; TRBD1 matches at 10 bases. The CDR3 covers 14 residues. Trimming removed 4 bases from V and 4 bases from J; junction bases left unmatched: 5. Germline V gene sequence: CDR1 SGHTS, CDR2 YDEGEE.

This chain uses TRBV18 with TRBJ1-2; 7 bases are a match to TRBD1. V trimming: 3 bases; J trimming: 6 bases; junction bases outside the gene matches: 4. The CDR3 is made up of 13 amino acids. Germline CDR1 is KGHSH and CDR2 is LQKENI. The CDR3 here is CASSPSGGHGYTF. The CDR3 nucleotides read TGTGCCAGCTCACCCTCAGGGGGGCATGGCTACACCTTC.

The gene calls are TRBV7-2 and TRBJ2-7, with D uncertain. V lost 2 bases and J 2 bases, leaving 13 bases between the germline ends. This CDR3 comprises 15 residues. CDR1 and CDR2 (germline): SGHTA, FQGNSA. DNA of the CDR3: TGTGCCAGCAGCTTACTTGGGCAGCCTACCTACGAGCAGTACTTC. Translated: CASSLLGQPTYEQYF.

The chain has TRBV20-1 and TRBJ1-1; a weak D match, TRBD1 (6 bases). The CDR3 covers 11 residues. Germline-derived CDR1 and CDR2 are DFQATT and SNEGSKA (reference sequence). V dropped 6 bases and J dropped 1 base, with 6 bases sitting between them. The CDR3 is CSAGGNTEAFF. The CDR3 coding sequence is TGCAGTGCAGGGGGGAACACTGAAGCTTTCTTT.

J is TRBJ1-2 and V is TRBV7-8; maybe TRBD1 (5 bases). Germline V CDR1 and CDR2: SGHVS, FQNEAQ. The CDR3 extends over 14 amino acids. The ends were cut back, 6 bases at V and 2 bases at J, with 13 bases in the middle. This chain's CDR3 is CASSLKGPNYGYTF. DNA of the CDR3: TGTGCCAGCAGTCTGAAGGGGCCAAACTATGGCTACACCTTC.

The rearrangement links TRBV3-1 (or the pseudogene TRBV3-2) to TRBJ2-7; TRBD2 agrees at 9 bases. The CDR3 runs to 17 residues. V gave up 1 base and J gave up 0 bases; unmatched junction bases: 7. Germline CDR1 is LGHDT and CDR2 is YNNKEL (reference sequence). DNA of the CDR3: TGTGCCAGCAGCCAAGCTCTTTCTAGCGGGGACTCCTACGAGCAGTACTTC. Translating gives CASSQALSSGDSYEQYF.

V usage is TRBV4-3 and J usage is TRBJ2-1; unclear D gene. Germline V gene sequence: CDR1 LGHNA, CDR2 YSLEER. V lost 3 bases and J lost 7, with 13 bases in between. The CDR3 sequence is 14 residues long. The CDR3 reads CASSQTRNTNEQFF. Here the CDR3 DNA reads TGCGCCAGCAGCCAGACGAGGAATACGAATGAGCAGTTCTTC.

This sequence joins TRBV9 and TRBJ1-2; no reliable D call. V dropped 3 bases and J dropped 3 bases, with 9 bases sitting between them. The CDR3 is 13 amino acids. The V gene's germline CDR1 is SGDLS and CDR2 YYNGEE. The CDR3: CASSGPGDYGYTF. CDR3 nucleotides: TGTGCCAGCAGCGGACCCGGGGACTATGGCTACACCTTC. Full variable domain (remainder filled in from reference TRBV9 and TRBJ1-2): DSGVTQTPKHLITATGQRVTLRCSPRSGDLSVYWYQQSLDQGLQFLIQYYNGEERAKGNILERFSAQQFPDLHSELNLSSLELGDSALYFCASSGPGDYGYTFGSGTRLTVV.

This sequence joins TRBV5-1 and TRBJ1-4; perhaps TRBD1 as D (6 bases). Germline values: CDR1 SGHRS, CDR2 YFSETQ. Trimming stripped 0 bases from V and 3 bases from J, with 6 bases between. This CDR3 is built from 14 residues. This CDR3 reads CASSLGQANEKLFF. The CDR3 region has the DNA TGCGCCAGCAGCTTGGGACAGGCTAATGAAAAACTGTTTTTT.

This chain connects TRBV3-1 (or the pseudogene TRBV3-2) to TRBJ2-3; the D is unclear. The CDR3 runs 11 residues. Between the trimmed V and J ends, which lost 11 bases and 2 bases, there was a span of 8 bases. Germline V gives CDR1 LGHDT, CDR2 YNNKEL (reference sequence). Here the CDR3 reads CAVQNTDTQYF. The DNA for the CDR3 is TGTGCCGTCCAAAACACAGATACGCAGTATTTT.

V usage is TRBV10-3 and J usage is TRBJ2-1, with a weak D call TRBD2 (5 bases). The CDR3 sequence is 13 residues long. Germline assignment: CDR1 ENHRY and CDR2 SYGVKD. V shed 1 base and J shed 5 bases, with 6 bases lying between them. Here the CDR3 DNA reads TGTGCCATCAGTGAGTTCGGGAACAATGAGCAGTTCTTC. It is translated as CAISEFGNNEQFF.

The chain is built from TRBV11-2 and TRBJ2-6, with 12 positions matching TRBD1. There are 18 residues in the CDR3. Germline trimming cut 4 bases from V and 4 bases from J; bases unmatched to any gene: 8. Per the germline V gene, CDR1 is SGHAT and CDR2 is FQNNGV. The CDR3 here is CASSSGGQGAPGANVLTF. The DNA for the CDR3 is TGTGCCAGCAGCTCTGGGGGACAGGGGGCACCCGGGGCCAACGTCCTGACTTTC. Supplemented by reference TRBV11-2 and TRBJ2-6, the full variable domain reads EAGVAQSPRYKIIEKRQSVAFWCNPISGHATLYWYQQILGQGPKLLIQFQNNGVVDDSQLPKDRFSAERLKGVDSTLKIQPAKLEDSAVYLCASSSGGQGAPGANVLTFGAGSRLTVL.

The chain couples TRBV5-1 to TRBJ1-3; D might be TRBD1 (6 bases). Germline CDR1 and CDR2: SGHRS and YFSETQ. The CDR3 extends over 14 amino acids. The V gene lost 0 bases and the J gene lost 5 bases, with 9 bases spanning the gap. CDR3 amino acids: CASSLGDTRNTIYF. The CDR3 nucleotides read TGCGCCAGCAGCTTGGGGGACACCAGAAACACCATATATTTT.

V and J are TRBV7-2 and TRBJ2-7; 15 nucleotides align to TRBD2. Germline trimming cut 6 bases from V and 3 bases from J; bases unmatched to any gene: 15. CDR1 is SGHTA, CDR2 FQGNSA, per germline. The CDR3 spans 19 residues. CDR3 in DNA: TGTGCCAGCAGTAGATGGGGCGGGACTAGCGGGGGGACCGACTACGAGCAGTACTTC. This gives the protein CASSRWGGTSGGTDYEQYF.

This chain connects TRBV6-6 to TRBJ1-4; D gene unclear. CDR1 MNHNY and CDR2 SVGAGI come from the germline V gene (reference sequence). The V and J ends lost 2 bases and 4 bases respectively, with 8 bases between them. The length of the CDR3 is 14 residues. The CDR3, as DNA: TGTGCCAGCAGTTACCGCGGAGATAATGAAAAACTGTTTTTT. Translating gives CASSYRGDNEKLFF.

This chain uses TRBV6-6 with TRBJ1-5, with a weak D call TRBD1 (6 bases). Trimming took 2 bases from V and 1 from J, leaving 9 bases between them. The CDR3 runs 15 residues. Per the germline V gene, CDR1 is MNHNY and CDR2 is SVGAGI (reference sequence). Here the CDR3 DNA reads TGTGCCAGCAGTTACCCAGGACAGAGCAATCAGCCCCAGCATTTT. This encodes CASSYPGQSNQPQHF.

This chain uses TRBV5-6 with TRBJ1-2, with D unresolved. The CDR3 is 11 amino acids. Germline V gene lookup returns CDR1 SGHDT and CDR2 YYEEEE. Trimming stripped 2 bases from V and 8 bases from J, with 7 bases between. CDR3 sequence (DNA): TGTGCCAGCAGCTTTGGCCTGGGCTACACCTTC. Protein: CASSFGLGYTF.

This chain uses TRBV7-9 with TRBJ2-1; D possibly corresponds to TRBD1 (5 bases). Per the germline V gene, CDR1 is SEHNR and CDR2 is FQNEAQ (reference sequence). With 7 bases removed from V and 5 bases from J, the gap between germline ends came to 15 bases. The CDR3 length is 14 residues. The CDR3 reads CASIQGTANNEQFF. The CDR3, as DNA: TGTGCCAGCATCCAGGGAACGGCAAACAATGAGCAGTTCTTC.